This T cell receptor beta chain was sequenced during a study of early T cells in non-severe SARS-CoV-2 infection (dated by TCRdb to about 2021). Turning to the overall study: Because TCR sequencing was done on bulk RNA from unsorted whole blood, the alpha and beta chains could not be paired. Here is what the overall study found, with its caveats: VDJdb matching was skewed toward anti-spike CD8 responses, so virus-specific expansions were likely underestimated and private and CD4 specificities were missed.

Turning to this clonotype: Its antigen remains undetermined. Base-call qualities are not available, and no considerably larger clone is one nucleotide away.

Libraries were prepared through 5' RACE. Sequencing relied on a NextSeq 500. To correct for sequencing error and PCR bias, the TCR library protocol tagged individual cDNA molecules with unique molecular identifiers. Sequencing covered both TCR alpha and beta chains, and within each sample the abundances of alpha and beta sequences were tightly co-correlated. The original methods were these. Decombinator V4 was used to perform V gene, J gene and CDR3 annotation of TCR sequences. TCRs were defined as expanded if a significant change between any two time points was detected under a Poisson model with p below 0.0001. TCR abundances were normalised to the total number of TCRs sequenced in each sample and reported as counts per million. TRAV1-2 paired with TRAJ12, TRAJ20 or TRAJ33 defined MAIT TCRs, while TRAV10 paired with TRAJ18 defined iNKT TCRs. VDJdb, accessed 1 November 2021, was searched for CMV, EBV and SARS-CoV-2 annotated TCRs, with TCRs annotated for multiple antigens excluded. TCRdb trimmed the raw reads at Q25, called clones with MiXCR and kept productive beta chains. Each record represents a unique CDR3 protein, reported with the most common genes and DNA among its rows. These V and J calls originate from TCRdb's pipeline instead of the authors' own analysis. The sample table records about 71,000 distinct CDR3 sequences; about an eighth of these occur just once. 2.5% to 3.5% of the sample is taken by the ten largest.

The study was a case-control design nested within a healthcare worker cohort in London, UK, with weekly nasopharyngeal swab PCR tests and blood sampling. Healthcare workers were recruited between 23 and 31 March 2020, during the week of the UK lockdown, and were followed weekly for up to about 15 weeks. V is pared back by 1 base and J by 0 bases, with 6 bases lying between the germline termini. The CDR3 runs 14 amino acids, cysteine and phenylalanine included. Only the CDR3 DNA stays, 42 bases, in frame from base 1. This sequence was found in an adult who was a healthcare worker with PCR-confirmed SARS-CoV-2 infection or an uninfected control (not recorded which). The sequence is built from TRBV12-3 or TRBV12-4 and TRBJ2-5; the D gene lacks a confident call. The sequencing used whole blood, collected at baseline. The CDR3 protein is CASSLGSHQETQYF. The nucleotide sequence is given as TGTGCCAGCAGTTTAGGTAGTCACCAAGAGACCCAGTACTTC.